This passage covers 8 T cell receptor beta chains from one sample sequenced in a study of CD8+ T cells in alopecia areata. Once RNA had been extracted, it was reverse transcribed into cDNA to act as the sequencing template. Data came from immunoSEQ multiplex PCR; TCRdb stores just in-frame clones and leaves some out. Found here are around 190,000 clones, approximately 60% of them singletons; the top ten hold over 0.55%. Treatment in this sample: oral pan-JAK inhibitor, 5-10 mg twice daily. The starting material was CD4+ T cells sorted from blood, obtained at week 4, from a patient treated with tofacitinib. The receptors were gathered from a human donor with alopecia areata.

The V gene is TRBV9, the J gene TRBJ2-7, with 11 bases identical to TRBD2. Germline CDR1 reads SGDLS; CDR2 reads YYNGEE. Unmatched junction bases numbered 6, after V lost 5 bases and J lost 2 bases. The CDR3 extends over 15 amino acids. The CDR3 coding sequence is TGTGCCAGCAGTTTCGGGACTAGCGGAACCTACGAGCAGTACTTC. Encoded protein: CASSFGTSGTYEQYF.

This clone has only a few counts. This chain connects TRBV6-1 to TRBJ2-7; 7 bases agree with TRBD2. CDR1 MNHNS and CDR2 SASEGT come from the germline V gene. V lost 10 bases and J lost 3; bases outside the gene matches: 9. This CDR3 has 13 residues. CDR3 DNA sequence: TGTGCCATCGGGACTAAGACCCGCTACGAGCAGTACTTC. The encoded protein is CAIGTKTRYEQYF.

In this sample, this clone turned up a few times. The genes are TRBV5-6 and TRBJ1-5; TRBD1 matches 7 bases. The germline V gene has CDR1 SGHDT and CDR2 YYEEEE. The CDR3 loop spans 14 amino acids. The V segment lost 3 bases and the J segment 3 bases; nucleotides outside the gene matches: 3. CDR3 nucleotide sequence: TGTGCCAGCAGCTGGGGGACAGACAATCAGCCCCAGCATTTT. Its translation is CASSWGTDNQPQHF.

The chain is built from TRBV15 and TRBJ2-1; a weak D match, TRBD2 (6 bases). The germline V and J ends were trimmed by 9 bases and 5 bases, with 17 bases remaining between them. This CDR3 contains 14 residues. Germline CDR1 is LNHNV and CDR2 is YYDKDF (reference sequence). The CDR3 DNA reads TGTGCCACTCTACCGACGCGGGATGACAATGAGCAGTTCTTC. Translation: CATLPTRDDNEQFF.

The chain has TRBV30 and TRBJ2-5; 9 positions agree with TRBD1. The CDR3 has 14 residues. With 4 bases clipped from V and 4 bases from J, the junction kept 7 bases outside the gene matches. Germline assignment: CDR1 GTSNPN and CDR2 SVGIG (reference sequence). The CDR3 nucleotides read TGTGCCTGGAAAAAGGGACAGGGTACAGAGACCCAGTACTTC. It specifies CAWKKGQGTETQYF.

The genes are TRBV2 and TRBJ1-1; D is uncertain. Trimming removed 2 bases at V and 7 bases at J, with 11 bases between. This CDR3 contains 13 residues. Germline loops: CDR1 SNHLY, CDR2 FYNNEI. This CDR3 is CASSELGVGEAFF. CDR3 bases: TGTGCCAGCAGTGAACTGGGAGTGGGTGAAGCTTTCTTT.

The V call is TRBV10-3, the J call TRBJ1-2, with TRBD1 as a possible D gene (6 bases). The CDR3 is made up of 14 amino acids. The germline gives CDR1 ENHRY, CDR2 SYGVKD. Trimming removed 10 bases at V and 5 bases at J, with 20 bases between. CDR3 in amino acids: CATGSGALVYGYTF. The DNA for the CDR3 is TGTGCCACCGGATCGGGGGCGTTAGTGTATGGCTACACCTTC.

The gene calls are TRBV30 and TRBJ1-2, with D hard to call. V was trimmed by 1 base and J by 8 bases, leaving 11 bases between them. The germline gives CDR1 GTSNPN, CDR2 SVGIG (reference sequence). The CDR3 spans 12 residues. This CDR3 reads CAWSDGLGGYTF. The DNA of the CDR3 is TGTGCCTGGAGTGATGGTCTGGGAGGCTACACCTTC. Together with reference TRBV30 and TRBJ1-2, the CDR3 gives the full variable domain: SQTIHQWPATLVQPVGSPLSLECTVEGTSNPNLYWYRQAAGRGLQLLFYSVGIGQISSEVPQNLSASRPQDRQFILSSKKLLLSDSGFYLCAWSDGLGGYTFGSGTRLTVV.